The source of this TCR beta chain is a study of blood T cell repertoires in COVID-19. In the study overall: Sites across the United States, Italy and Spain contributed samples from acute and convalescent COVID-19. T cells, B-cell-depleted T cells, or PBMCs provided the cDNA or gDNA that served as material.

This CDR3 region has 20 residues. Germline V gene data show CDR1 as SGHRS and CDR2 as YFSETQ. V gave up 1 base and J gave up 0 bases; unmatched junction bases: 13. Authors' data handling: Amplification of reference gene primers was used by the study to estimate nucleated cell counts. Repertoires were generated with immunoSEQ multiplex PCR, while TCRdb's copy carries only in-frame clones and drops some. V, J and clone size derive from that table, while D and trimming were established from the DNA sequence. The sample has around 58,000 clones; roughly 88% are singletons. Sequenced input: peripheral blood. The V gene is TRBV5-1, the J gene TRBJ2-7, with 13 bases aligning to TRBD2. The sequence derives from a human donor in a cohort sampled during active COVID-19. The CDR3 nucleotides read TGCGCCAGCAGCTTGAGAAATTTGGGACTAGCGGGATCTAGCTCCTACGAGCAGTACTTC. This gives the protein CASSLRNLGLAGSSSYEQYF. The full variable domain, rest sourced from reference TRBV5-1 and TRBJ2-7, is KAGVTQTPRYLIKTRGQQVTLSCSPISGHRSVSWYQQTPGQGLQFLFEYFSETQRNKGNFPGRFSGRQFSNSRSEMNVSTLELGDSALYLCASSLRNLGLAGSSSYEQYFGPGTRLTVT.